This T cell receptor beta chain was sequenced during a study of T-cell memory formation after mild COVID-19. V lost 3 bases to trimming and J lost 6 bases, with 16 bases between them. This CDR3 comprises 14 residues. The germline gives CDR1 SGHNT, CDR2 YYREEE (reference sequence). TCRdb reprocessed the 5' RACE reads with MiXCR, giving one entry per CDR3 protein. The table includes a few hundred thousand distinct CDR3 sequences, under 25% detected once. This clonotype appeared a few times. Sample: PBMCs or a T cell subset sorted from them (not recorded which). J is TRBJ2-7 and V is TRBV5-4; D ambiguous. This receptor was obtained from an adult woman who had mild COVID-19 (a few samples of this study predate the infection). Cell type and time point are not known. The CDR3 loop is CASSSNQGLGEQYF. CDR3 DNA: TGTGCCAGCAGCTCCAATCAAGGGTTAGGCGAGCAGTACTTC.